Sequencing of this T cell receptor (beta chain) was carried out in a study of PD-L1 blockade in urothelial cancer. Some clones are missing from TCRdb's copy, which holds only in-frame ones; the method was immunoSEQ multiplex PCR. This sample has about 71,000 clones; 70% to 90% occur once, and the top ten carry approximately 3.2%. From germline, CDR1 is GTSNPN and CDR2 SVGIG (reference sequence). The CDR3 runs 12 residues. Trimming removed 1 base from V and 5 bases from J, with 8 bases in between. The sequence came from a man aged 55 to 70 with urothelial cancer. The material was PBMCs, obtained around atezolizumab (anti-PD-L1) treatment. The V and J genes are TRBV30 and TRBJ2-5, with no clear D. CDR3 DNA sequence: TGTGCCTGGAGTGGCAGCGACGAGACCCAGTACTTC. Protein product: CAWSGSDETQYF.